Below are 14 T cell receptor beta chains sequenced from a single sample in a study of Tregs in tolerant kidney transplant recipients. Sequencing was performed with immunoSEQ multiplex PCR; in TCRdb, only in-frame clones are kept and a portion is missing. The table lists some 66,000 clones, approximately 92% of them singletons. Sequencing was performed on CD8+ T cells from blood, taken before the transplant. These receptors were taken from a human donor who received a combined kidney and bone marrow transplant.

V is TRBV27 and J is TRBJ1-2; weak D call: TRBD1 (5 bases). The germline CDR1 and CDR2 sequences are MNHEY and SMNVEV (reference sequence). The CDR3 is made up of 14 amino acids. Trimming left V 7 bases short and J 4 bases short, with 16 bases between. CDR3 coding DNA: TGTGCCAGCACCGCCCGGGGGGGAACCTATGGCTACACCTTC. Translated, it gives CASTARGGTYGYTF.

This chain joins TRBV6-5 and TRBJ1-2, with a weak D call TRBD1 (5 bases). The V end was cut by 5 bases, the J end by 7 bases, with 17 bases between. Germline CDR1 is MNHEY and CDR2 is SVGAGI. This CDR3 spans 14 amino acids. CDR3 bases: TGTGCCAGCAGTCAAATCGCCACAGGCTTTGGCTACACCTTC. It specifies CASSQIATGFGYTF.

The chain employs TRBV9 and TRBJ2-1, with 7 bases lining up with TRBD2. V lost 7 bases and J lost 3; bases outside the gene matches: 1. The CDR3 is made up of 12 amino acids. The V gene's germline CDR1 is SGDLS and CDR2 YYNGEE. This CDR3 reads CASAGVYNEQFF. CDR3 in DNA: TGTGCCAGCGCGGGGGTCTACAATGAGCAGTTCTTC. The whole variable domain, filled in from reference TRBV9 and TRBJ2-1, reads DSGVTQTPKHLITATGQRVTLRCSPRSGDLSVYWYQQSLDQGLQFLIQYYNGEERAKGNILERFSAQQFPDLHSELNLSSLELGDSALYFCASAGVYNEQFFGPGTRLTVL.

J is TRBJ2-2 and V is TRBV5-4, with 9 nucleotides matching TRBD2. Trimming took 4 bases from V and 7 from J; bases not matched to a gene: 20. This CDR3 has 19 residues. Per the germline V gene, CDR1 is SGHNT and CDR2 is YYREEE (reference sequence). The CDR3 here is CASSHEGGGRATQIGELFF. The DNA of the CDR3 is TGTGCCAGCAGCCACGAGGGGGGCGGGAGGGCCACGCAAATCGGGGAGCTGTTTTTT.

The chain carries TRBV11-2 and TRBJ2-6; TRBD2 matches at 8 bases. From germline, CDR1 is SGHAT and CDR2 FQNNGV. Unmatched junction bases numbered 8, after V lost 10 bases and J lost 0 bases. This CDR3 is built from 16 residues. As DNA, the CDR3 is TGTGCCACCGCCGGGGGGGGAGTCTCTGGGGCCAACGTCCTGACTTTC. Translated: CATAGGGVSGANVLTF.

The chain joins TRBV7-9 to TRBJ1-2; TRBD1 aligns across 8 bases. Germline V lookup: CDR1 SEHNR, CDR2 FQNEAQ (reference sequence). V shed 7 bases, J shed 8 bases, and the junction held 15 bases outside the gene matches. This CDR3 has 15 residues. CDR3 bases: TGTGCCAGCAACCTTTTGACAGGGGAGGCTTTGGGCTACACCTTC. It is translated as CASNLLTGEALGYTF.

The CDR3 spells CASSDFGENQPQHF. The CDR3 DNA reads as TGTGCCAGCAGTGACTTCGGGGAAAATCAGCCCCAGCATTTT. The chain employs TRBV25-1 and TRBJ1-5; no reliable D call. V lost 3 bases, J lost 4 bases, and 10 bases lay in between. The CDR3 has 14 residues. Germline loops: CDR1 MGHDK, CDR2 SYGVNS.

This clone was observed once. This chain connects TRBV4-1 to TRBJ2-7; 8 bases align to TRBD2. V dropped 4 bases and J dropped 3; count of bases not matched to a gene: 5. Germline values: CDR1 MGHRA, CDR2 YSYEKL. The CDR3 totals 14 residues. The CDR3 protein is CASSLRTSSYEQYF. CDR3 bases: TGCGCCAGCAGCCTTCGGACTAGCAGCTACGAGCAGTACTTC.

The chain links TRBV27 to TRBJ2-1; the match to TRBD1 covers 7 bases. The CDR3 runs 14 residues. Trimming removed 2 bases from V and 3 bases from J; junction bases left unmatched: 1. CDR1 and CDR2 from the germline V gene are MNHEY and SMNVEV (reference sequence). The CDR3 spells CASSLRGRYNEQFF. CDR3 sequence (DNA): TGTGCCAGCAGTTTAAGGGGGCGCTACAATGAGCAGTTCTTC.

CDR3 sequence reads: CASSLMGVCRQGATNEKLFF. In nucleotides, the CDR3 is TGTGCCAGCAGCTTAATGGGAGTATGCAGACAGGGCGCAACTAATGAAAAACTGTTTTTT. The rearrangement joins TRBV7-3 to TRBJ1-4, with 7 bases lining up with TRBD1. V lost 1 base to trimming and J lost 0 bases; unmatched junction nucleotides: 14. The germline gives CDR1 SGHTA, CDR2 FQGTGA. The CDR3 is made up of 20 amino acids.

The chain recombines TRBV30 with TRBJ1-1; 8 nucleotides match TRBD1. Trimming removed 0 bases from V and 4 bases from J; junction bases left unmatched: 7. The germline CDR1 and CDR2 sequences are GTSNPN and SVGIG (reference sequence). The length of the CDR3 is 15 residues. The CDR3 loop is CAWSVRRQGRTEAFF. The CDR3 bases are TGTGCCTGGAGTGTCCGTCGACAGGGGCGCACTGAAGCTTTCTTT.

The V gene is TRBV27, the J gene TRBJ1-1; D remains unclear. Germline V gene data show CDR1 as MNHEY and CDR2 as SMNVEV (reference sequence). This CDR3 is 13 amino acids long. With 2 bases removed from V and 1 base from J, the gap between germline ends came to 5 bases. CDR3: CASSLGGNTEAFF. DNA for the CDR3: TGTGCCAGCAGTTTAGGCGGGAACACTGAAGCTTTCTTT.

The chain links TRBV11-2 to TRBJ2-3, with D unclear. CDR1 is SGHAT and CDR2 is FQNNGV in the germline V gene. V dropped 2 bases and J dropped 6 bases, with 12 bases sitting between them. This CDR3 has 14 residues. The CDR3 here is CASSLTLLADTQYF. CDR3 nucleotide sequence: TGTGCCAGCAGCTTAACCCTGCTTGCGGATACGCAGTATTTT. The full variable domain, with the rest looked up from reference TRBV11-2 and TRBJ2-3, is EAGVAQSPRYKIIEKRQSVAFWCNPISGHATLYWYQQILGQGPKLLIQFQNNGVVDDSQLPKDRFSAERLKGVDSTLKIQPAKLEDSAVYLCASSLTLLADTQYFGPGTRLTVL.

This chain joins TRBV15 and TRBJ2-2; weak D call: TRBD1 (6 bases). CDR3 length: 22 amino acids. Germline V gene lookup returns CDR1 LNHNV and CDR2 YYDKDF (reference sequence). Trimming pared 0 bases from V and 2 bases from J, leaving 28 bases between. The CDR3 here is CATSRDDLFFLGQGINTGELFF. CDR3 nucleotide sequence: TGTGCCACCAGCAGAGATGACCTGTTTTTTCTGGGTCAGGGGATAAACACCGGGGAGCTGTTTTTT.